This T cell receptor (beta chain) was sequenced for a study of blood T cell repertoires in COVID-19. Study background: The United States, Italy and Spain were the sources of the acute and convalescent COVID-19 samples.

Some clones are missing from TCRdb's copy, which holds only in-frame ones; the method was immunoSEQ multiplex PCR. The data show roughly 40,000 clones, about 88% seen once. Germline-derived CDR1 and CDR2 are SQVTM and ANQGSEA. The CDR3 is 11 amino acids. Deletions cut 3 bases from V and 8 bases from J, with 10 bases between. This clone was recorded once. The chain combines TRBV29-1 with TRBJ1-2; tentatively, D is TRBD1 (5 bases). Sequencing was performed on peripheral blood. The TCR sequence derives from a man in his fifties in a cohort sampled during active COVID-19. In nucleotides, the CDR3 is TGCAGCGTTGACTCGGGGGGAGGCTACACCTTC. It is translated as CSVDSGGGYTF.